Within the sample, the clone carrying this T cell receptor (beta chain) is medium-sized (0.01 to 0.1%). For a library built for alpha chains, this beta chain is a stray read; little rests on its size. The CDR3 has 14 amino acids. The germline gives CDR1 SQVTM, CDR2 ANQGSEA. J lost 7 bases, V lost 6 bases, and 6 bases had no gene match. This sample was taken from a study of spatial heterogeneity in lung cancer. TCRdb re-called the 5' RACE reads with MiXCR, one entry per CDR3 protein. The sample consists of 4,000 to 5,000 distinct CDR3 sequences, 18% of them appearing once. Time point described: sample taken at primary tumor resection. Sequencing of whole RNA from tumor, nontumor lung or frozen PBMC involved no sorting.

This receptor was taken from a male donor with early-stage non-small cell lung cancer. V gene TRBV29-1 combines with J gene TRBJ2-1, with 13 nucleotides matching TRBD2. The sample consisted of normal lung tissue next to the tumor, taken at surgery. The CDR3 protein is CSVVGLAGFNEQFF. In DNA form, the CDR3 reads TGCAGCGTGGTGGGACTAGCGGGATTTAATGAGCAGTTCTTC.